A selection of T cell receptor beta chains follows, all from one sample in a study of blood T cell repertoires in COVID-19. Using immunoSEQ multiplex PCR, the repertoire was profiled, and TCRdb retains in-frame clones only, with some absent. The sample consists of some 320,000 clones, 75% to 90% of them appearing once. The sample comprised PBMCs or T cells enriched from blood (not recorded which). These receptors all come from a woman in her twenties or thirties who had been exposed to COVID-19. The CDR3 runs from the conserved cysteine through the conserved F or W. The D gene is left open where the match is weak. Clone size is not always given. Where it is, it says once, few, many or a class for expanded clones.

TRBJ1-5 . . TRBV6-5 TGTGCCACCTCACTCTTAGCCAGCAATCAGCCCCAGCATTTT CATSLLASNQPQHF
TRBJ1-5 . . TRBV7-8 TGTGCCAGCAGCTTAGCGCTCACAGGGAGTGTGAATCAGCCCCAGCATTTT CASSLALTGSVNQPQHF
TRBJ2-1 . TRBD2 TRBV11-3 TGTGCCAGCAGCCGGCCGGGACTAGCGGGGGGAATTGAGCAGTTCTTC CASSRPGLAGGIEQFF
TRBJ1-5 . . TRBV18 TGTGCCAGCTCACTTAGCCCTGCGGGATTTGTAAGCAATCAGCCCCAGCATTTT CASSLSPAGFVSNQPQHF
TRBJ1-5 few . TRBV2 TGTGCCAGCAGTGAACCACAGCGGGCCCAGCATTTT CASSEPQRAQHF
TRBJ1-4 . . TRBV7-9 TGTGCCAGCAGCTTAGTCGTGGGGGCATCCGCGGAAAAACTGTTTTTT CASSLVVGASAEKLFF
TRBJ2-1 . . TRBV9 TGTGCCAGCAGCGTATCCCCCAGGTCGAATGAGCAGTTCTTC CASSVSPRSNEQFF
TRBJ1-2 . TRBD1 TRBV5-5 TGTGCCAGCAGCACCGGACAGGCCCCGGGCTATGGCTACACCTTC CASSTGQAPGYGYTF
TRBJ1-5 few TRBD1 TRBV27 TGTGCCAGCAGTTTAGGGACAGGGGGCAATCAGCCCCAGCATTTT CASSLGTGGNQPQHF
TRBJ1-1 . . TRBV19 TGTGCCAGTAGTGCTCCCGACAGGCCAGCTTATGAAGCTTTCTTT CASSAPDRPAYEAFF
TRBJ1-1 . TRBD1 TRBV4-1 TGCGCCAGCAGACGAACAGGGGACACTGAAGCTTTCTTT CASRRTGDTEAFF
TRBJ2-5 . . TRBV13 TGTGCCAGCAGCTTAGGAGCGGAGGTGGAGACCCAGTACTTC CASSLGAEVETQYF
TRBJ1-6 . . TRBV3-1/TRBV3-2 TGTGCCAGCAGCCAAGAGGCAGGGTCACCCCTCCACTTT CASSQEAGSPLHF
TRBJ1-2 . . TRBV27 TGTGCCAGCAGTTCCAGGGTAAACTATGGCTACACCTTC CASSSRVNYGYTF
TRBJ1-1 once TRBD1 TRBV28 TGTGCCAGCAGTTCCTCCCCTACAGGGGCGAACACTGAAGCTTTCTTT CASSSSPTGANTEAFF
TRBJ2-3 . TRBD2 TRBV5-1 TGCGCCAGCAGCTTTTTCCCCGGGACTAGCCTCGATACGCAGTATTTT CASSFFPGTSLDTQYF
TRBJ1-6 few TRBD1 TRBV30 TGTGCCTGGAGTGGGGGGACAGGGTCTTCACCCCTCCACTTT CAWSGGTGSSPLHF
TRBJ1-5 few . TRBV29-1 TGCAGCGTTGGCAGGGCGAATCAGCCCCAGCATTTT CSVGRANQPQHF
TRBJ1-2 . TRBD1 TRBV14 TGTGCCAGCAGCCACGGACAGGGGGGGGATGGCTACACCTTC CASSHGQGGDGYTF
TRBJ1-5 . . TRBV5-1 TGCGCCAGCAGCTTGGAAGGCTCCAGGTGGGAGCCCCAGCATTTT CASSLEGSRWEPQHF
TRBJ1-2 . TRBD1 TRBV2 TGTGCCAGCAGTGGACAGGGAGAGGGTGGCTACACCTTC CASSGQGEGGYTF
TRBJ2-1 . TRBD2 TRBV28 TGTGCCAGCAGGAAGACTAGCGGGAGACTCTCCTACAATGAGCAGTTCTTC CASRKTSGRLSYNEQFF
TRBJ2-7 once TRBD2 TRBV19 TGTGCCAGTAATGAAGCGGGGGGCGCCACCTACGAGCAGTACTTC CASNEAGGATYEQYF
TRBJ1-5 . . TRBV27 TGTGCCAGCAGCAGGGGACCTATAAGGGGTAGCAATCAGCCCCAGCATTTT CASSRGPIRGSNQPQHF
TRBJ2-1 . . TRBV5-1 TGCGCCAGCAGCTACAGACTAGAGTACAATGAGCAGTTCTTC CASSYRLEYNEQFF
TRBJ1-2 . TRBD1 TRBV19 TGTGCCAGTAGCCCGGACAGGGGCTATGGCTACACCTTC CASSPDRGYGYTF
TRBJ1-5 . . TRBV28 TGTGCCAGCAGACAGGTAGGGCAGCCCCAGCATTTT CASRQVGQPQHF
TRBJ1-1 once . TRBV7-9 TGTGCCAGCAGCCCCTTCGGAGGGACTGAAGCTTTCTTT CASSPFGGTEAFF
TRBJ2-1 . TRBD2 TRBV2 TGTGCCAGCAGGCATCAGGGTAAAGGTCCCTCGCGGGGGAGCTCCTACAATGAGCAGTTCTTC CASRHQGKGPSRGSSYNEQFF
TRBJ1-1 . . TRBV10-2 TGCGCCAGCCTCCCTGCGGGCATGAACACTGAAGCTTTCTTT CASLPAGMNTEAFF
TRBJ2-5 . . TRBV5-4 TGTGCCAGCAGCTCCACACAGGGATCAGAGACCCAGTACTTC CASSSTQGSETQYF
TRBJ1-6 . . TRBV28 TGTGCCAGCAGTTTAATAGACAGCATTAATTCACCCCTCCACTTT CASSLIDSINSPLHF
TRBJ1-3 few TRBD1 TRBV6-6 TGTGCCAGCAGTCACAGGGGAAGGTCTGTCGGTGGAAACACCATATATTTT CASSHRGRSVGGNTIYF
TRBJ1-6 . TRBD1 TRBV5-1 TGCGCCAGCAGCCCAGCCGGGACAGGGGGCCTCTCACCCCTCCACTTT CASSPAGTGGLSPLHF
TRBJ1-6 . . TRBV2 TGTGCCAGCAGTGCGGGGAGGGCTGGGTCACCCCTCCACTTT CASSAGRAGSPLHF
TRBJ1-2 . . TRBV27 TGTGCCAGCAGGAATACCGCGTATGGCTACACCTTC CASRNTAYGYTF
TRBJ1-2 . . TRBV28 TGTGCCAGCAGTTCAAGCGACAGACTCAGTACCTATGGCTACACCTTC CASSSSDRLSTYGYTF
TRBJ2-5 . TRBD2 TRBV6-1 TGTGCCAGCAGTGAAGCGCGGGGGGCCGTGGAGACCCAGTACTTC CASSEARGAVETQYF
TRBJ1-4 few . TRBV2 TGTGCCAGCGGAGGGTTTAATGAAAAACTGTTTTTT CASGGFNEKLFF
TRBJ1-2 once TRBD1 TRBV11-2 TGTGCCAGCAGCTTCGGCCTGGGACAGAGCTATGGCTACACCTTC CASSFGLGQSYGYTF
TRBJ2-7 . TRBD2 TRBV28 TGTGCCAGCAGTTTATTAGTGGGACTAGCGGGTCACTCCTACGAGCAGTACTTC CASSLLVGLAGHSYEQYF
TRBJ2-2 few . TRBV5-1 TGCGCCAGCAGCTTGATTGGCTCGGGCCAGAGAAGGGGCACCGGGGAGCTGTTTTTT CASSLIGSGQRRGTGELFF
TRBJ1-5 . TRBD1 TRBV19 TGTGCCAGTAGTTGGACAGGGGCAGATCAGCCCCAGCATTTT CASSWTGADQPQHF